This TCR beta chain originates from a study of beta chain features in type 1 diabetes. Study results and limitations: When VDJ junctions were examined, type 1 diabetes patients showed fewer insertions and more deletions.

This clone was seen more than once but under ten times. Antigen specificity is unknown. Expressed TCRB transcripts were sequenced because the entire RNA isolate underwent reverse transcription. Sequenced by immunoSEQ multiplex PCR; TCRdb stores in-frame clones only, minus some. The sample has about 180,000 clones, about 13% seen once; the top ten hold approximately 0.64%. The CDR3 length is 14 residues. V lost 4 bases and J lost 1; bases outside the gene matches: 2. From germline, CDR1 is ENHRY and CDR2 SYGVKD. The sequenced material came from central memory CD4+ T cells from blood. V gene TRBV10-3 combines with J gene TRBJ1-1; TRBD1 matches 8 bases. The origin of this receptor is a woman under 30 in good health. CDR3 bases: TGTGCCATCAGTGCAGGGGGCCCGAACACTGAAGCTTTCTTT. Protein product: CAISAGGPNTEAFF.